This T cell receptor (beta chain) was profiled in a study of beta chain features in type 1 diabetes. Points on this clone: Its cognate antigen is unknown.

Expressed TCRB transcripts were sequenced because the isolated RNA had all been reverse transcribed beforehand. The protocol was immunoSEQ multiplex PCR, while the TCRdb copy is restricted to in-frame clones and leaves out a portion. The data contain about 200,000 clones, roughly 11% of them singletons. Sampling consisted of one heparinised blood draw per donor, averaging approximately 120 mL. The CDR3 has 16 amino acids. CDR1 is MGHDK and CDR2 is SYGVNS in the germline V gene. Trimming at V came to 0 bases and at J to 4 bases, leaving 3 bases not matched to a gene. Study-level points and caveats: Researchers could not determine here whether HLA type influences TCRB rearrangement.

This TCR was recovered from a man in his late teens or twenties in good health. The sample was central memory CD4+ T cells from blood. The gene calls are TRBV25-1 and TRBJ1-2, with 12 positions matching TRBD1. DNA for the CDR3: TGTGCCAGCAGTGAATACGGGACAGGGGGCTTCTATGGCTACACCTTC. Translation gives CASSEYGTGGFYGYTF.